This TCR beta chain is from a study of blood T cell repertoires in COVID-19. Looking at the study overall: Acute and convalescent COVID-19 samples came from the United States, Italy and Spain. PBMCs, B-cell-depleted T cells, or T cells provided the cDNA or gDNA that made up the material.

With V trimmed by 6 bases and J by 0 bases, 4 bases remained unmatched. Germline CDR1 reads SNHLY; CDR2 reads FYNNEI. CDR3 length equals 15 residues. The authors' processing: Estimation of nucleated cell counts was performed using reference gene primer amplification. Sequencing used immunoSEQ multiplex PCR; TCRdb keeps in-frame clones, though not all of them. V and J calls and clone size come straight from that table; D and trimming were deduced from the DNA. Here the sample spans 99,000 or so clones, more than 80% being singletons. This clonotype was sampled from a man aged 55 to 70 with acute or convalescent COVID-19. Sequences were obtained from peripheral blood. The genes are TRBV2 and TRBJ1-5; 8 bases line up with TRBD1. The CDR3 protein is CASSVGQDSNQPQHF. The DNA for the CDR3 is TGTGCCAGCAGCGTGGGACAGGATAGCAATCAGCCCCAGCATTTT. The whole variable domain, filled in from reference TRBV2 and TRBJ1-5, reads EPEVTQTPSHQVTQMGQEVILRCVPISNHLYFYWYRQILGQKVEFLVSFYNNEISEKSEIFDDQFSVERPDGSNFTLKIRSTKLEDSAMYFCASSVGQDSNQPQHFGDGTRLSIL.